This paragraph reports one T cell receptor (beta chain). Its cognate antigen is unknown. In each case, RNA was isolated and then reverse transcribed into cDNA as the sequencing template. This table comes from immunoSEQ multiplex PCR, and its TCRdb copy is limited to in-frame clones, with some not included. The table shows 100,000 to 150,000 clones, with almost 50% occurring only once. This specimen comes from a study of CD8+ T cells in alopecia areata. About the study: A regimen of oral tofacitinib, 5 to 10 mg twice daily, was given to treated patients. Tofacitinib treatment spanned 6 to 18 months, with 6 months off drug afterward.

Overall study results and limits: Clonality in lesional scalp, especially alopecia totalis/universalis, exceeded that of normal scalp.

Sorting separated CD4+ and CD8+ T cells out of PBMCs. Germline V gene lookup returns CDR1 GTSNPN and CDR2 SVGIG (reference sequence). Trimming at V came to 4 bases and at J to 4 bases, leaving 12 bases not matched to a gene. The CDR3 extends over 15 amino acids. The sequencing used CD8+ T cells sorted from blood, collected at week 0. The sequence was collected from a human donor with alopecia areata. The J gene is TRBJ1-2, the V gene TRBV30; TRBD1 matches 7 bases. CDR3 loop: CAWTPDRAYFYGYTF. Here the CDR3 DNA reads TGTGCCTGGACCCCAGACAGGGCCTACTTCTATGGCTACACCTTC.